This T cell receptor beta chain was sequenced during a study of cytomegalovirus exposure and HLA in healthy donors (dated 2017 in TCRdb). With respect to the entire study: An earlier analysis of several hundred of the donors reported more than 250 Gb of sequence data and approximately 110 million unique TCR beta sequences from about 180 million T cells. An early release that covered roughly 600 HLA-typed donors contained approximately 300 gigabases of sequencing data and 70 million to 100 million unique TCR sequences. Of the roughly 400 genotyped donors, about 84% fell in the genetic ancestry cluster associated with self-reported Caucasian donors. The study was designed to test whether signatures of past pathogen exposure could be identified by cataloging public T cell receptors. The study used immunosequencing to profile the T cell repertoires of several hundred subjects and linked those repertoires to cytomegalovirus serostatus. A separate validation cohort of over a hundred different subjects was used in addition to the roughly 640-subject first cohort. To predict cytomegalovirus infection status, the study brought together high-throughput TCR immunosequencing, statistical association of individual TCRs with disease status, and machine learning. In a later analysis, previously published TCR beta repertoires from 670 or so donors were re-analyzed and high-resolution HLA genotyping was added so that TCR occurrence patterns could be studied. In the later analysis, no new phenotypic data were used to find candidate immune exposures; instead, reliance was placed on TCR beta sequences and their occurrence across donors. In an earlier analysis of 550 to 700 of the donors, high-throughput TCR beta sequencing was used to judge whether each TCR beta V gene segment behaved as functional or pseudogenic. Donor age, sex, ethnicity and CMV serostatus were compiled alongside the repertoire data. In a later genetic analysis, genome-wide SNP genotypes for about 65% of the roughly 670 donors were used, and that subset was treated as a discovery cohort. Every discovery cohort repertoire had been produced on one sequencing platform. Class I and class II HLA loci were covered by the typing at four-digit resolution. Typing coverage differed by locus: A, B, C, DRB1 and DQB1 were typed in roughly 629-630 donors, DQA1 in about 510, DPA1 in some 600, and DPB1 in around 490. Roughly five DR-DQ haplotypes were handled as single units for association and clustering because linkage in the cohort was strong. On average, around 240,000 unique TCR beta nucleotide sequences were sequenced per donor among more than 350 genotyped donors of the cohort, with around 19% of those sequences being non-productive. General findings and caveats noted by the study authors: In both the original and validation cohorts, the classifier was reported to diagnose cytomegalovirus status with high specificity and sensitivity. Correlated functional status among segregating V segments might reflect linkage disequilibrium, but an unknown experimental factor could not be ruled out. Immune exposure information for the cohort was limited to CMV serostatus. According to the authors, the approach could potentially be generalized to other disease states and immunological phenotypes. Some IMGT-functional V segments, including TRBV6-2 and TRBV6-3, could not be distinguished by the 87-base-pair reads and were therefore excluded. The study listed 150 to 200 TCR beta chains as associated with cytomegalovirus. When HLA alleles, especially DR and DQ, strongly co-occurred, TCR associations were difficult to assign to individual alleles. In an earlier analysis of 450 to 750 of the donors, most TCR beta V segments appeared in productive rearrangements about 87% or about 30% of the time, broadly matching IMGT annotations. V-gene and J-gene trimming of TCR beta chains was associated with a missense DCLRE1C variant in a later genetic analysis, and the association was replicated in an independent cohort. Compared with the approximately 670-donor mean, donors in an Asian-associated ancestry cluster had fewer N-insertions in productive TCRs, according to a later genetic analysis. Only TCR beta chains were sequenced in this cohort, and the absence of alpha or paired-chain data limited detectable features. In a later analysis, HLA-associated TCR beta chains were found to be more clonally expanded and to have lower generation probabilities than equally common non-associated chains. Most TCR sequences were seen in very few donors, while some public TCRs were found in many individuals. Presence/absence analyses assumed roughly uniform sequencing depth across donors, an assumption that may not hold. At a false discovery rate of 0.05, a later analysis linked about 17,000 TCR beta sequences to specific HLA alleles. A further reported finding was that TCR beta sequences accurately predicted the HLA-A and HLA-B alleles for most subjects in the first cohort. In a later analysis, most CMV-associated TCR beta chains were found to appear HLA-restricted, with HLA associations seemingly driven largely by CMV exposure. In vitro tests confirmed that three of the cytomegalovirus-associated TCR beta chains recognize cytomegalovirus antigens. A later analysis found that TCR association rates varied across HLA loci, with DRB1 alleles showing the most associated TCRs and HLA-C alleles the fewest. A cluster of highly shared sequence variants was judged likely to be a technical artifact of the sequencing pipeline. Several of the top co-occurrence clusters appeared to be linked to parvovirus B19, influenza, CMV and Epstein-Barr virus, according to a later analysis. Because some donors lacked HLA typing at each locus, the association tests relied only on the typed subset. The earlier analysis of 587 of the donors excluded seventeen rarely observed V segments, including chromosome 9 orphons, because counts were too low.

The cohort was made up of 666 healthy bone marrow donors. All cohort members were sampled while nominally healthy, although unrecorded immune exposures were likely present. Of the 710 or so cohort members, nearly 300 had a positive CMV serostatus and about 400 had a negative one, while no CMV serostatus was recorded for the donor. Every donor gave a peripheral blood sample, and the peripheral blood mononuclear cells from that sample were used for TCR beta sequencing. Genomic DNA extraction from the blood cell samples was performed with the Qiagen DNeasy Blood Extraction Kit. Library construction relied on the immunoSEQ multiplex PCR assay. The multiplex PCR relied on a mix of 60 forward primers for TCR Vbeta segments and 13 reverse primers for TCR Jbeta segments. Amplification of the CDR3 region of rearranged TCR beta genes was performed with a multiplex PCR assay on genomic DNA. The Illumina HiSeq System was used to sequence the amplified TCR beta libraries as 87-base-pair reads. The study's own analysis went as follows. In a later analysis, 70 million to 95 million unique TCR beta chains were counted across the 500 to 700 repertoires, and roughly 9.9 million of these chains were shared by at least two donors. To remove PCR and sequencing errors, raw reads were error-corrected and collapsed into unique sequences using a nearest-neighbor algorithm that merged closely related sequences. To assign V, D and J gene segments, CDR3 sequences were aligned to IMGT reference sequences. Each retained sequence needed at least a six-nucleotide match to both a V gene segment and a J gene segment. Rearrangements were classified as productive when the CDR3 lacked stop codons and remained in frame with V and J, and all other rearrangements were classified as non-productive. Following IMGT convention, CDR3 was defined as the stretch from the second conserved V-encoded cysteine to the conserved J-encoded phenylalanine. Sequences without an unambiguous match to a single V gene segment were excluded from the earlier analysis of approximately 560 of the donors. In an earlier analysis of 587 of the donors, V segments were called functional above 56.7% productive rearrangements and were called segregating when the between-donor standard deviation exceeded 5%. A statistical classification framework was built for diagnosing cytomegalovirus status from the catalog of TCR beta chain sequences. In a later analysis, TCR nucleotide sequences were compared against IMGT/GENE-DB human TR gene sequences so that V and J genes could be assigned. The TCRdist pipeline was used in a later analysis to assign CDR3 sequences and most-parsimonious VDJ recombination scenarios. In a later analysis, every TCR beta chain was defined by the combination of its CDR3 amino acid sequence and its V-gene family, and reads without a unique V-gene family were dropped. As a way to deal with suspected cross-contamination and a sequencing artifact, a later analysis dropped 592 nucleotide sequences that were highly shared and had low generation probability. A later analysis calculated a clonal expansion index for each public chain from normalized within-repertoire ranks of inferred template counts. A later analysis computed generation probabilities with a VDJ recombination model fitted to out-of-frame rearrangements, and checked the results against IGoR. A later analysis scored TCR-TCR, TCR-HLA and TCR-CMV co-occurrence with hypergeometric tests, applying a repertoire-size bias correction to TCR pairs. A later analysis estimated false discovery rates by permuting HLA or CMV assignments 20 times. In a later analysis, co-occurring TCRs were grouped using DBSCAN, with TCRdist sequence similarity added in when clustering inside HLA-allele-positive subsets. Co-occurrence clustering excluded repertoires with fewer than 30,000 or more than 120,000 public chains, plus five with anomalous nucleotide sharing. As stored in TCRdb, this immuneACCESS dataset retains in-frame rearrangements with V and J assigned. A fraction of the clones does not appear; measured against another copy, unresolved V genes explain less than half of the discrepancy, and the remainder lacks a known reason. V, J and clone size derive from that table, while D and trimming were established from the DNA sequence. The sample yields about 150,000 clones; 65% to 70% were counted once. About 1.5% of the sample lies in the top ten.

Comment on this clone: Its cognate antigen has yet to be identified. No base-level quality is on record; no much larger clone is a single base apart.

Spanning cysteine to phenylalanine, the CDR3 consists of 17 amino acids. Solely the CDR3 DNA is kept, with 51 bases framed from the first base. CDR1 is given as PRHDT and CDR2 as FYEKMQ, both from the germline V gene (reference sequence). A distance of 15 bases separates the germline ends of V and J, which lose 4 bases and 0 bases respectively. Rearrangement joined TRBV13 to TRBJ2-2, and the D gene may be TRBD1, 6 bases matching. This clonotype was sampled from a human donor in good health. Specimen: PBMCs. The CDR3 protein is CASSSLQDSANTGELFF. Here is the DNA: TGTGCCAGCAGCTCCCTCCAGGACAGCGCGAACACCGGGGAGCTGTTTTTT.